The 13 T cell receptor beta chains given below trace back to one sample, sequenced in a study of cytomegalovirus exposure and HLA in healthy donors. Primers included in the PCR were 60 Vbeta and 13 Jbeta primers. The data were produced by immunoSEQ multiplex PCR, yet TCRdb's version contains in-frame clones alone and is incomplete. The table records over 250,000 clones, 75% to 90% of them present only once. The sequenced material came from PBMCs. The receptors were gathered from a man aged 40-49 years in good health and CMV-seropositive.

The rearrangement links TRBV28 to TRBJ2-1, with TRBD1 identical over 7 bases. Trimming cost V 6 bases and J 10 bases; bases outside gene matches: 9. The CDR3 length is 13 residues. Per germline, CDR1 MDHEN and CDR2 SYDVKM. CDR3 sequence: CASSKAGTEEQFF. CDR3 nucleotides: TGTGCCAGCAGCAAGGCCGGGACAGAAGAGCAGTTCTTC.

The chain joins TRBV2 to TRBJ2-7; D is perhaps TRBD1 (5 bases). CDR3 length equals 11 residues. The V end lost 8 bases, the J end lost 2 bases, and 7 bases lay between the germline ends. CDR1 is SNHLY and CDR2 is FYNNEI in the germline V gene. The CDR3 loop is CASDSAYEQYF. CDR3 in DNA: TGTGCCAGCGACAGTGCCTACGAGCAGTACTTC.

This clone was seen a few times. The chain has TRBV7-9 and TRBJ1-1; TRBD1 agrees at 9 bases. The CDR3 spans 15 residues. Germline values: CDR1 SEHNR, CDR2 FQNEAQ (reference sequence). Losses at the gene ends were 0 bases for V and 8 bases for J; bases not matched to a gene: 7. This chain's CDR3 is CASSLAWTGDREAFF. The CDR3 DNA follows: TGTGCCAGCAGCTTAGCGTGGACAGGGGATAGGGAAGCTTTCTTT.

This clone was counted a single time. The chain employs TRBV2 and TRBJ1-2; no clear D gene. In germline, CDR1 is SNHLY, CDR2 FYNNEI. The V end lost 2 bases, the J end lost 8 bases, and 9 bases lay between the germline ends. The CDR3 is 12 residues long. In nucleotides, the CDR3 is TGTGCCAGCAGTGAACCCGGGATGGGCTACACCTTC. Translated, it gives CASSEPGMGYTF.

The rearrangement uses TRBV6-1 and TRBJ2-7, with D unresolved. Per the germline V gene, CDR1 is MNHNS and CDR2 is SASEGT. The CDR3 consists of 12 residues. The V end was cut by 3 bases, the J end by 2 bases, with 5 bases between. The CDR3 DNA follows: TGTGCCAGCAGTGAGGGCACCTACGAGCAGTACTTC. Residues: CASSEGTYEQYF.

Here the CDR3 DNA reads TGTGCCAGCAGTGAGGGACAGAGCAATCAGCCCCAGCATTTT. Protein product: CASSEGQSNQPQHF. The chain uses TRBV6-6 and TRBJ1-5; TRBD1 matches at 7 bases. This CDR3 has 14 amino acids. V gave up 5 bases and J gave up 1 base; unmatched junction bases: 2. From germline, CDR1 is MNHNY and CDR2 SVGAGI (reference sequence).

This chain connects TRBV5-1 to TRBJ2-1, with 10 bases matching TRBD2. Trimming at V came to 4 bases and at J to 4 bases, leaving 8 bases not matched to a gene. The CDR3 extends over 16 amino acids. CDR1 and CDR2 (germline): SGHRS, YFSETQ. The CDR3 region has the DNA TGCGCCAGCAGCCACGACCTAGCGGGAGTTTACAATGAGCAGTTCTTC. Amino acids: CASSHDLAGVYNEQFF.

CDR3 protein: CASSIDRAGETQYF. In DNA form, the CDR3 reads TGTGCCAGCAGTATCGACAGGGCTGGCGAGACCCAGTACTTC. This chain uses TRBV28 with TRBJ2-5; TRBD1 matches 7 bases. The CDR3 is made up of 14 amino acids. The V gene end was trimmed by 5 bases and the J gene end by 5 bases; junction bases not matched to a gene: 8. Germline CDR1 reads MDHEN; CDR2 reads SYDVKM. Together with reference TRBV28 and TRBJ2-5, the CDR3 gives the full variable domain: DVKVTQSSRYLVKRTGEKVFLECVQDMDHENMFWYRQDPGLGLRLIYFSYDVKMKEKGDIPEGYSVSREKKERFSLILESASTNQTSMYLCASSIDRAGETQYFGPGTRLLVL.

The chain combines TRBV2 with TRBJ1-1; the D is unclear. The CDR3 extends over 14 amino acids. The V and J ends lost 3 bases and 1 base respectively, with 9 bases between them. CDR1 is SNHLY, CDR2 FYNNEI, per germline. CDR3 in DNA: TGTGCCAGCAGTGAGCGAAGCGGGAACACTGAAGCTTTCTTT. Its translation: CASSERSGNTEAFF.

The chain links TRBV7-9 to TRBJ2-7; 8 bases align to TRBD2. J was trimmed by 1 base and V by 5 bases; bases with no gene match: 10. The CDR3 length is 16 residues. Germline lookup yields CDR1 SEHNR and CDR2 FQNEAQ (reference sequence). The CDR3 sequence is CASSPPSGTSSYEQYF. For the CDR3, the DNA is TGTGCCAGCAGCCCACCCTCCGGGACTAGTTCCTACGAGCAGTACTTC.

This sequence joins TRBV5-4 and TRBJ2-7, with 8 bases lining up with TRBD1. V dropped 4 bases and J dropped 6; count of bases not matched to a gene: 6. Per the germline V gene, CDR1 is SGHNT and CDR2 is YYREEE (reference sequence). The CDR3 consists of 13 residues. In nucleotides, the CDR3 is TGTGCCAGCAGCGCCCGGACAGGGCCCGAGCAGTACTTC. This codes for CASSARTGPEQYF.

The chain carries TRBV28 and TRBJ2-3; 7 bases agree with TRBD1. The germline V gene encodes CDR1 MDHEN and CDR2 SYDVKM. V shed 6 bases and J 3 bases; nucleotides not matched to a gene: 18. This CDR3 spans 18 amino acids. The CDR3 nucleotides read TGTGCCAGCAGCCACGGGACAGCTGCTTCATTACCTACAGATACGCAGTATTTT. It translates to CASSHGTAASLPTDTQYF.

This chain joins TRBV6-5 and TRBJ2-7, with a tentative D call TRBD2 (5 bases). The length of the CDR3 is 14 residues. The V and J ends lost 4 bases and 5 bases respectively, with 15 bases between them. Germline lookup yields CDR1 MNHEY and CDR2 SVGAGI. CDR3 region: CASSSLTGSNEQYF. The CDR3 bases are TGTGCCAGCAGTTCCCTCACGGGGTCAAACGAGCAGTACTTC.